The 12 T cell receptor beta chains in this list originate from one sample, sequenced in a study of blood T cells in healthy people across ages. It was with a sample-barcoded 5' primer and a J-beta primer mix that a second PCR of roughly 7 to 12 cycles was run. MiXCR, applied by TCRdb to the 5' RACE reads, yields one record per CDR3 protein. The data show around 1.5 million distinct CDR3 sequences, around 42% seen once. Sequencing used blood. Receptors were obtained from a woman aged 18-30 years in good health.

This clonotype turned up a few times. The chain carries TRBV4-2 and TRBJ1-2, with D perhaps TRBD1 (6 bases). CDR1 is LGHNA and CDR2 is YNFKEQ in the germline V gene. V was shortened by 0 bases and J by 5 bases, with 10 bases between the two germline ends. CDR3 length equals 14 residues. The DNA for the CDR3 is TGTGCCAGCAGCCAAGATCCCCAGGGGTATGGCTACACCTTC. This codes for CASSQDPQGYGYTF.

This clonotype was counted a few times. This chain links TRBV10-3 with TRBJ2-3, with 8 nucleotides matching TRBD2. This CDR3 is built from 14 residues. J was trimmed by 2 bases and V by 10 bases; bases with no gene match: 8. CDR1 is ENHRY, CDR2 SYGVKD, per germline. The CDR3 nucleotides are TGTGCCACCACCGGGACTAGTGTCACAGATACGCAGTATTTT. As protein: CATTGTSVTDTQYF.

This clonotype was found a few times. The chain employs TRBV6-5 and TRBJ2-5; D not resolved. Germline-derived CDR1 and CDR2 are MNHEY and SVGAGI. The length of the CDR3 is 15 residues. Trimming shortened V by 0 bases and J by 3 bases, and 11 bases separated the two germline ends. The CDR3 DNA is TGTGCCAGCAGTTACTCCGGGTCACCTAAAGAGACCCAGTACTTC. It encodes CASSYSGSPKETQYF.

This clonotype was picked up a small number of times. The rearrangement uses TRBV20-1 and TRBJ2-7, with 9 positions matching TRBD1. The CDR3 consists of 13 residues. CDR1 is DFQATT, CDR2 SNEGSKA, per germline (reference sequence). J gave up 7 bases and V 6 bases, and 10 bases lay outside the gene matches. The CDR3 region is CSAPWTGEGEQYF. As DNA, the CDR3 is TGCAGTGCGCCCTGGACAGGGGAGGGGGAGCAGTACTTC.

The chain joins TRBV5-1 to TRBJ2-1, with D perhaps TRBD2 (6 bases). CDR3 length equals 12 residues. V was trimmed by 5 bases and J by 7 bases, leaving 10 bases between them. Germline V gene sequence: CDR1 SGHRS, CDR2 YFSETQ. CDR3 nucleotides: TGCGCCAGCAGAGAAGGGAGGAATGAGCAGTTCTTC. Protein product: CASREGRNEQFF.

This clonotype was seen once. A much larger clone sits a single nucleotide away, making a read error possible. The CDR3 DNA reads as TGTGCCAGCACCCAAGGGGGGAGCTCCTACAATGAGCAGTTCTTC. This encodes CASTQGGSSYNEQFF. The chain couples TRBV4-2 to TRBJ2-1, with D perhaps assigned TRBD1 or TRBD2 (6 bases each). The germline gives CDR1 LGHNA, CDR2 YNFKEQ. CDR3 length equals 15 residues.

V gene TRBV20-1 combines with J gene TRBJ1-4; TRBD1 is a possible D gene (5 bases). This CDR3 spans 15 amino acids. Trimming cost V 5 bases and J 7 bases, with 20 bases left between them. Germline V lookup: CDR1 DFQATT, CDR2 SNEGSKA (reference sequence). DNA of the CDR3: TGCAGTGCTGAGGGGACGGGGTCAGGTTTTGAAAAACTGTTTTTT. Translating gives CSAEGTGSGFEKLFF.

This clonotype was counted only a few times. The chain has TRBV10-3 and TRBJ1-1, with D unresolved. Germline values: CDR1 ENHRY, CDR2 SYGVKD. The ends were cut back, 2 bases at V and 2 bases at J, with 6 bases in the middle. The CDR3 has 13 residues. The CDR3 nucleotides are TGTGCCATCAGTGAGACCCCTAACACTGAAGCTTTCTTT. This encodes CAISETPNTEAFF.

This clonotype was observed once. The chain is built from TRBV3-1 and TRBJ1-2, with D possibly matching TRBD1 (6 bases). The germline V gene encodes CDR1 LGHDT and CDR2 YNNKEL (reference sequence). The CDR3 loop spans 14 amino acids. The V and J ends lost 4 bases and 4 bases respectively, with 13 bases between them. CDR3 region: CASSPQDSRYGYTF. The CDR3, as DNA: TGTGCCAGCAGCCCCCAGGACAGCCGCTATGGCTACACCTTC.

CDR3 bases: TGTGCCAGCTTAATGGATCAGCGGGGGGGGAAAAATGAGCAGTTCTTC. Amino acid sequence: CASLMDQRGGKNEQFF. The chain is built from TRBV28 and TRBJ2-1; 10 bases line up with TRBD2. Germline V gene lookup returns CDR1 MDHEN and CDR2 SYDVKM. J was trimmed by 7 bases and V by 8 bases; bases with no gene match: 14. This CDR3 is built from 16 residues.

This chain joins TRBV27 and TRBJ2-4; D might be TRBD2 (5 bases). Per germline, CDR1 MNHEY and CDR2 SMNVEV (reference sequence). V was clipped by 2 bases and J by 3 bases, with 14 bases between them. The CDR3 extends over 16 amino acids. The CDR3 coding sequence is TGTGCCAGCAGTTTAGAGGCCGGGGTCAGCAAAAACATTCAGTACTTC. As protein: CASSLEAGVSKNIQYF.

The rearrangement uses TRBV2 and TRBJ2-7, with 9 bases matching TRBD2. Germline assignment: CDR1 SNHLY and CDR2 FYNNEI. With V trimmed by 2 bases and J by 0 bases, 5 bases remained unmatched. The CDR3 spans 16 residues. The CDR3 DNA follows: TGTGCCAGCAGTGAATGGCTAGCGGGGAGCTCCTACGAGCAGTACTTC. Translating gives CASSEWLAGSSYEQYF.